This TCR beta chain was found in a study of blood T cells in healthy people across ages. The germline V gene encodes CDR1 MNHNS and CDR2 SASEGT. J was trimmed by 5 bases and V by 6 bases; bases with no gene match: 5. CDR3 length: 14 amino acids. A sample-barcoded 5' primer and a J-beta primer mix were used in a second PCR of roughly 6 to 11 cycles. A template-switch adaptor that had 12 random nucleotides put a tag on each cDNA molecule. One entry per CDR3 protein, called by TCRdb with MiXCR from the 5' RACE reads. The sample comprises 600,000 or so distinct CDR3 sequences, roughly 20% of which are singletons, and about 3.6% rests with the top ten.

Sequencing was carried out using blood. The genes are TRBV6-1 and TRBJ2-3; 10 bases are a match to TRBD1. This sequence originates from a man aged 70 or older in good health. The CDR3 nucleotides are TGTGCCAGCAGGAGACAGGGGGCTAAAGATACGCAGTATTTT. It specifies CASRRQGAKDTQYF.